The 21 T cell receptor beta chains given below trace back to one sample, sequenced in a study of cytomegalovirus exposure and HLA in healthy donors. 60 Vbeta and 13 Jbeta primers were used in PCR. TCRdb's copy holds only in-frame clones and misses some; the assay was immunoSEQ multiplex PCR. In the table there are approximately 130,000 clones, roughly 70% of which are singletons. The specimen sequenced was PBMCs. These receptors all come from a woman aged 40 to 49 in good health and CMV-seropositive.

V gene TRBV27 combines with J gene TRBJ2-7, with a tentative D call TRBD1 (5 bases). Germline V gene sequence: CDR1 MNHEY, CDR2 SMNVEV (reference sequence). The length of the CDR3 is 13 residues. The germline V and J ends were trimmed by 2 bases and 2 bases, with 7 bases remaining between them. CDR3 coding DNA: TGTGCCAGCAGTTTAAGCAGGGCCTACGAGCAGTACTTC. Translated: CASSLSRAYEQYF.

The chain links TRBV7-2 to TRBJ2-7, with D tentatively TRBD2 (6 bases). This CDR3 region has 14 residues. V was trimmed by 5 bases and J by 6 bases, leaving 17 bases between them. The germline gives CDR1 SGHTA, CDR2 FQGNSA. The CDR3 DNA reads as TGTGCCAGCAGCCCCCACGGGGGACGGGGCGAGCAGTACTTC. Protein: CASSPHGGRGEQYF.

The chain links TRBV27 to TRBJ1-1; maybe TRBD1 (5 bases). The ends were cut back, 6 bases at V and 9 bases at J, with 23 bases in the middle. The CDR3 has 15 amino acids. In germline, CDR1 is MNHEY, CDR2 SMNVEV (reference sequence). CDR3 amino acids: CASSTTPDSGYQAFF. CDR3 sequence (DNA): TGTGCCAGCAGCACCACCCCTGACAGTGGCTATCAAGCTTTCTTT.

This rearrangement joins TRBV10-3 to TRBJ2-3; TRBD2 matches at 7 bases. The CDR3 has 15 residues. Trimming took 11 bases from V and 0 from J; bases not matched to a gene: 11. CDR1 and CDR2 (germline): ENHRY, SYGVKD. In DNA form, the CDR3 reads TGTGCCGGCGGGTCGGCTAGCGGTAGCACAGATACGCAGTATTTT. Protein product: CAGGSASGSTDTQYF.

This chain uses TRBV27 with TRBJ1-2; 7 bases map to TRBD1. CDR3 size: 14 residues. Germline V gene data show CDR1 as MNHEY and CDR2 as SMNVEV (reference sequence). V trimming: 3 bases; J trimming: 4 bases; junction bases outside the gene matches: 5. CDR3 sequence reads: CASSFVGGGYGYTF. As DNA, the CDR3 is TGTGCCAGCAGTTTCGTAGGGGGCGGCTATGGCTACACCTTC.

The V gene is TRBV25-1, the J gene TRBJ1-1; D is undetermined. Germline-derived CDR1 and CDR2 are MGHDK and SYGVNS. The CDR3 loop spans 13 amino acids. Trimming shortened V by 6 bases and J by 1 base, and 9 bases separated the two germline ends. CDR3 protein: CASSDDKNTEAFF. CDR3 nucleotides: TGTGCCAGCAGCGATGACAAGAACACTGAAGCTTTCTTT.

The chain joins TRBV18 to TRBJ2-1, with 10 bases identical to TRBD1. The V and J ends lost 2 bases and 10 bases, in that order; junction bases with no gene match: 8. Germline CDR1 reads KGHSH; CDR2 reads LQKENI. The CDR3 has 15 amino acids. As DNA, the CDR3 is TGTGCCAGCTCACCATTGGGGACAGGGGCCCTGGAGCAGTTCTTC. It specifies CASSPLGTGALEQFF.

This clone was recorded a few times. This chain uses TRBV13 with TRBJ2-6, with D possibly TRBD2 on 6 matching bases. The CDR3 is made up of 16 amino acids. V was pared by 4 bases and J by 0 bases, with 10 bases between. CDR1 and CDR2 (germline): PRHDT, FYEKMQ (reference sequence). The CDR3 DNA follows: TGTGCCAGCAGCTCGGCGGGGTTCTCTGGGGCCAACGTCCTGACTTTC. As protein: CASSSAGFSGANVLTF.

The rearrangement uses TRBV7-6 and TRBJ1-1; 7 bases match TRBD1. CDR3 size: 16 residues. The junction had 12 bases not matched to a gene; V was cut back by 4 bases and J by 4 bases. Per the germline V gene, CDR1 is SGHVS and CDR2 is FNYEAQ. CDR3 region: CASSSRPDRDGTEAFF. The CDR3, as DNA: TGTGCCAGCAGCTCCCGTCCCGACAGGGACGGCACTGAAGCTTTCTTT.

The CDR3 region has the DNA TGTGCCAGCAGTTACTTAACCGACAGGGGCAATGAGCAGTTCTTC. Protein sequence: CASSYLTDRGNEQFF. V gene TRBV6-6 combines with J gene TRBJ2-1, with 8 bases aligning to TRBD1. The V gene end was trimmed by 1 base and the J gene end by 6 bases; junction bases not matched to a gene: 5. The CDR3 runs to 15 residues. Germline lookup yields CDR1 MNHNY and CDR2 SVGAGI (reference sequence).

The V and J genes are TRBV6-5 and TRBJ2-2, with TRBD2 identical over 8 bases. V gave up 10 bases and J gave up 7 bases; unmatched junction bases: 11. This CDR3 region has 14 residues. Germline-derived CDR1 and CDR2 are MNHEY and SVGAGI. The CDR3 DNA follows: TGTGCCATCCAAGCGGGAGATTACGGCGGGGAGCTGTTTTTT. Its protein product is CAIQAGDYGGELFF.

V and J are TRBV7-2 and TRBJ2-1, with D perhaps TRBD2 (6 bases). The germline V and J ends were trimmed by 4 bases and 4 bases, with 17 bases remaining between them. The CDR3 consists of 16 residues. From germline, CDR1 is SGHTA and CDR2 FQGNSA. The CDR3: CASSYIAAQAYNEQFF. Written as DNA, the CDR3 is TGTGCCAGCAGCTACATAGCGGCGCAAGCATACAATGAGCAGTTCTTC.

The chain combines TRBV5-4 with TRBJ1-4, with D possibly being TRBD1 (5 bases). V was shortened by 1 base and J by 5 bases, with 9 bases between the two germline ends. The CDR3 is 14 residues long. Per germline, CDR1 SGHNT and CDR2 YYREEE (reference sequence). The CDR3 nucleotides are TGTGCCAGCAGCTTGCGACAGACGAATGAAAAACTGTTTTTT. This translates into CASSLRQTNEKLFF.

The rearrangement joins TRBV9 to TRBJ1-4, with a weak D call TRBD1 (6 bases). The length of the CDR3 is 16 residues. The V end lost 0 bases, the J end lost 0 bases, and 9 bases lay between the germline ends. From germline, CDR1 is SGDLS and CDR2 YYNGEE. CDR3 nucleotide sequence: TGTGCCAGCAGCGTAGCTCAGGGGACAACTAATGAAAAACTGTTTTTT. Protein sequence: CASSVAQGTTNEKLFF.

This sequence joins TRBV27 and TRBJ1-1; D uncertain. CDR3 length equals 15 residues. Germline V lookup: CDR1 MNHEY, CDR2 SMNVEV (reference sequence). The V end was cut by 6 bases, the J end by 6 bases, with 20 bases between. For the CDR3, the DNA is TGTGCCAGCAGCTCTCGAGCGGGGAGGACGGCTGAAGCTTTCTTT. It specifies CASSSRAGRTAEAFF.

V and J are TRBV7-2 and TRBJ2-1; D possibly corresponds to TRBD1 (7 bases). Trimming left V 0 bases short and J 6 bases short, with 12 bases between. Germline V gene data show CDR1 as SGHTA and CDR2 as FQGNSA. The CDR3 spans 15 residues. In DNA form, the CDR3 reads TGTGCCAGCAGCTTAGCGTGGCAGGGGGGCAATGAGCAGTTCTTC. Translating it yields CASSLAWQGGNEQFF.

CDR3 coding DNA: TGCGCCAGCAGCCAAGAAAACGGGATTGGCTACACCTTC. This sequence encodes CASSQENGIGYTF. The V call is TRBV4-3, the J call TRBJ1-2; D is uncertain. Germline V CDR1 and CDR2: LGHNA, YSLEER. V was shortened by 0 bases and J by 7 bases, with 9 bases between the two germline ends. The CDR3 is 13 residues long.

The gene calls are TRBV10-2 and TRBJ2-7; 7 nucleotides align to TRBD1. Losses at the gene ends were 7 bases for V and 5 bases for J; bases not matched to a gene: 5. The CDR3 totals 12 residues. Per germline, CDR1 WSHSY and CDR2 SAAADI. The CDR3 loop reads CASTTGQHEQYF. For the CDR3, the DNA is TGCGCCAGCACGACGGGACAGCACGAGCAGTACTTC.

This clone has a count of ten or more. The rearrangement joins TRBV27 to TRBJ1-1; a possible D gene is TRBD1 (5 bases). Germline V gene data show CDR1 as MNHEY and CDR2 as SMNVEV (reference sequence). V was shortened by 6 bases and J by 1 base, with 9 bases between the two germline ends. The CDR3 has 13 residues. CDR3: CASRDTGNTEAFF. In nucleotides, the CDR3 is TGTGCCAGCAGGGATACAGGGAACACTGAAGCTTTCTTT.

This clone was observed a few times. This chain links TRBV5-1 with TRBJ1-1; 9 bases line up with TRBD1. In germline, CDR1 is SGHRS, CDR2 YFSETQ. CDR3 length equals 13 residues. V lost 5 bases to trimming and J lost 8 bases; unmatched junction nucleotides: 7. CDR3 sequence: CASRDQTGGEAFF. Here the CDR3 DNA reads TGCGCCAGCAGGGATCAGACAGGGGGGGAAGCTTTCTTT.

The CDR3 sequence: CASSLPPPSEVYF. DNA for the CDR3: TGTGCCAGCAGTTTGCCCCCGCCCAGTGAAGTATACTTC. The chain joins TRBV27 to TRBJ2-7, with unresolved D. The CDR3 totals 13 residues. CDR1 is MNHEY and CDR2 is SMNVEV in the germline V gene (reference sequence). V lost 3 bases, J lost 13 bases, and 19 bases lay in between.